This TCR beta chain originates from a study of T-cell reconstitution after alpha-beta-depleted transplantation in children. This clonotype was detected ten times or more. Unique molecular identifiers featured in how the TCRbeta library was prepared. From the PCR reads, TCRdb called clonotypes with MiXCR, one entry per CDR3 protein. The table lists hundreds of thousands of distinct CDR3 sequences, 13% of them singletons, with roughly 2.3% in the top ten. This CDR3 is 14 amino acids long. Germline V lookup: CDR1 SQVTM, CDR2 ANQGSEA. V was shortened by 8 bases and J by 1 base, with 15 bases between the two germline ends.

The TCR sequence derives from a male patient aged 10 to 17 who had a stem cell transplant for acute myeloid leukemia, so the T cells may come from the graft donor. The V gene is TRBV29-1, the J gene TRBJ2-1; the D gene is possibly TRBD2 (5 bases). The starting material was PBMCs, mostly from graft donor cells, obtained 360 days after TCRalphabeta/CD19-depleted stem cell transplant. DNA of the CDR3: TGCAGCACCCGAGGGTTACGATCCTACAATGAGCAGTTCTTC. Translating gives CSTRGLRSYNEQFF.